The source of this TCR beta chain is a study of blood T cell repertoires in COVID-19. A single count supports this clone. The germline V gene has CDR1 SGHTA and CDR2 FQGTGA. CDR3 length equals 14 residues. J gave up 1 base and V 5 bases, and 3 bases lay outside the gene matches. The repertoire was sequenced with immunoSEQ multiplex PCR; TCRdb's copy has only in-frame clones and lacks some. The sample contains more than 90,000 clones, 65% to 85% of which appear only once. The TCR sequence derives from a woman in her 70s with acute or convalescent COVID-19. Sequenced sample: peripheral blood. The chain combines TRBV7-3 with TRBJ2-3; 7 nucleotides agree with TRBD1. The CDR3 reads CASSPTGGTDTQYF. CDR3 in DNA: TGTGCCAGCAGCCCTACAGGGGGCACAGATACGCAGTATTTT.